This is a list of T cell receptor beta chains from one sample in a study of identical twins. Each CDR3 protein is one row after TCRdb ran MiXCR on the 5' RACE reads. Counted here are around 490,000 distinct CDR3 sequences, under 25% occurring once; the ten biggest clones make up around 0.5%. The sample also formed part of further work on yellow fever vaccine responses in identical twins.

Sequenced material: CD4+ T cells sorted from blood. These receptors were taken from a woman under 30 in good health. Each CDR3 is given with its conserved first and last residue. The order of the fields is CDR3 length, V gene, J gene, clone size, D gene, CDR3 DNA, CDR3 protein. The D gene is left open where the match is weak. For some rows the clone size is stated as once, few or many, or as a class when expanded; others skip it.

12,TRBV19,TRBJ2-4,.,TRBD1,TGTGCCAGTTCAGGGGGCGCGTACATTCAGTACTTC,CASSGGAYIQYF
13,TRBV7-2,TRBJ2-5,few,.,TGTGCCAGCAGCTTTAGGACTCAAGAGACCCAGTACTTC,CASSFRTQETQYF
17,TRBV20-1,TRBJ2-1,.,TRBD2,TGCAGTGCTAGTCCGGTAGCGGGAGGGCCGAAGGACAATGAGCAGTTCTTC,CSASPVAGGPKDNEQFF
14,TRBV7-2,TRBJ2-7,.,.,TGTGCCAGCAGGGAAGCGGGTATACCCTACGAGCAGTACTTC,CASREAGIPYEQYF
15,TRBV5-1,TRBJ1-1,few,TRBD1,TGCGCCAGCAGCTTGTTGGGACAGGGGAACACTGAAGCTTTCTTT,CASSLLGQGNTEAFF
12,TRBV11-2,TRBJ2-5,few,.,TGTGCCAGCAGCCCCCGATGGGAGACCCAGTACTTC,CASSPRWETQYF
11,TRBV20-1,TRBJ2-7,few,.,TGCAGTGCTTCCTCGCCAATCGGGCAGTACTTC,CSASSPIGQYF
16,TRBV20-1,TRBJ1-6,few,.,TGCAGTGCTTCGGCGGGTCAGAGCTCCTATAATTCACCCCTCCACTTT,CSASAGQSSYNSPLHF
15,TRBV10-3,TRBJ2-5,.,TRBD2,TGTGCCATCAGTGAATCTAGCGGATTACAAGAGACCCAGTACTTC,CAISESSGLQETQYF
16,TRBV5-1,TRBJ2-1,.,TRBD1,TGCGCCAGCAGCTCGATCCGGGACAGGGGGACGAATGAGCAGTTCTTC,CASSSIRDRGTNEQFF
15,TRBV5-1,TRBJ2-1,.,TRBD2,TGCGCCAGCAGCTTGGAGACTAGCGGGAATAATGAGCAGTTCTTC,CASSLETSGNNEQFF
12,TRBV28,TRBJ2-7,few,.,TGTGCCAGCAGCAGGGCATCCTACGAGCAGTACTTC,CASSRASYEQYF
17,TRBV27,TRBJ2-3,.,TRBD2,TGTGCCAGCAGTACGACCCGACTAGCGGGGGGGCCGGATACGCAGTATTTT,CASSTTRLAGGPDTQYF
14,TRBV3-1,TRBJ2-7,.,.,TGTGCCAGCAGCGAGCGTGTCAGGGAAGATGAGCAGTACTTC,CASSERVREDEQYF
18,TRBV4-2,TRBJ2-4,few,TRBD1,TGTGCCAGCAGCACCCGGACAGGGGGCCTCATAGCCAAAAACATTCAGTACTTC,CASSTRTGGLIAKNIQYF
13,TRBV11-3,TRBJ2-7,.,TRBD2,TGTGCCAGCCGGGGGGGAGTTAGCTACGAGCAGTACTTC,CASRGGVSYEQYF
13,TRBV14,TRBJ1-2,.,.,TGTGCCAGCAGCCAAGGACTGCCCAGTGGCTACACCTTC,CASSQGLPSGYTF
15,TRBV29-1,TRBJ2-2,.,TRBD1,TGCAGCGTTGGACAGACAGGGGTGTACACCGGGGAGCTGTTTTTT,CSVGQTGVYTGELFF
14,TRBV20-1,TRBJ1-4,.,.,TGCAGTGCGTCACAGGGAGCGACTAATGAAAAACTGTTTTTT,CSASQGATNEKLFF
12,TRBV6-6,TRBJ2-7,few,.,TGTGCCAGCAGTTATACTTCCAGCGAGCAGTACTTC,CASSYTSSEQYF
14,TRBV28,TRBJ1-1,.,TRBD1,TGTGCCAGCAGTATCGGGACAGGGAACACTGAAGCTTTCTTT,CASSIGTGNTEAFF
14,TRBV12-3/TRBV12-4,TRBJ1-1,.,.,TGTGCCAGCAGTTTCGCCGGGGGGAGTCCTGAAGCTTTCTTT,CASSFAGGSPEAFF
16,TRBV18,TRBJ2-7,few,.,TGTGCCAGCTCACCACTACCGGGTACTTCGTCCTACGAGCAGTACTTC,CASSPLPGTSSYEQYF
14,TRBV20-1,TRBJ2-1,.,.,TGCAGTGCTAGAGACCCCGCGGGGAACAATGAGCAGTTCTTC,CSARDPAGNNEQFF
13,TRBV5-6,TRBJ2-7,few,.,TGTGCCAGCAGCTTGGGACTAGTGGACGAGCAGTACTTC,CASSLGLVDEQYF
14,TRBV24-1,TRBJ1-5,.,TRBD1,TGTGCCACCAGTGAGGGGACAGGTTATCAGCCCCAGCATTTT,CATSEGTGYQPQHF
14,TRBV5-1,TRBJ1-6,.,.,TGCGCCAGCAGCAACGACCCACGGAATTCACCCCTCCACTTT,CASSNDPRNSPLHF
14,TRBV20-1,TRBJ1-5,.,TRBD1,TGCAGTGTCCCGACAGGGGGGGTTTTTCAGCCCCAGCATTTT,CSVPTGGVFQPQHF
12,TRBV20-1,TRBJ2-7,.,.,TGCAGTGCTAGAGTCGGAGTCTACGAGCAGTACTTC,CSARVGVYEQYF
15,TRBV20-1,TRBJ2-1,.,.,TGCAGTGCTAGAGAACTGGGAAGACCCGCCAATGAGCAGTTCTTC,CSARELGRPANEQFF
14,TRBV28,TRBJ1-2,.,TRBD1,TGTGCCAGCAGCCTGAAGGGGGCAGATTATGGCTACACCTTC,CASSLKGADYGYTF
15,TRBV5-1,TRBJ2-1,.,.,TGCGCCAGCAGCCGGAACCAGGGGACCTACAATGAGCAGTTCTTC,CASSRNQGTYNEQFF
14,TRBV12-3/TRBV12-4,TRBJ2-1,many,.,TGTGCCAGCAGTTTCGAGGTCCCCTACAATGAGCAGTTCTTC,CASSFEVPYNEQFF